The clone carrying this T cell receptor (beta chain) was seen only once. The sample comes from a study of blood T cell repertoires in COVID-19. Study in general: Specimens from acute and convalescent COVID-19 originated in the United States, Italy and Spain. The cDNA or gDNA used as material had been derived from T cells, B-cell-depleted T cells, or PBMCs.

In the source study's methods: Amplification from reference gene primers served as the basis for estimated nucleated cell counts. Profiling relied on immunoSEQ multiplex PCR, and the TCRdb table lists in-frame clones only, not all of them. V and J calls and clone size come straight from that table; D and trimming were deduced from the DNA. The sample gives 55,000 to 85,000 clones, about 70% of which show up once; over 20% is in the top ten. There are 14 residues in the CDR3. The J segment lost 2 bases and the V segment lost 4 bases, leaving 2 bases of the junction unmatched. Germline CDR1 KGHSH, CDR2 LQKENI.

Sequencing was done on a sample of peripheral blood. The chain employs TRBV18 and TRBJ1-5, with TRBD1 matching 7 bases. The TCR originated in a man between 60 and 75 years old with acute or convalescent COVID-19. The CDR3, as DNA: TGTGCCAGCTCACGAACAGGGGGCAATCAGCCCCAGCATTTT. Translated, it gives CASSRTGGNQPQHF. The full variable domain, its missing parts supplied by reference TRBV18 and TRBJ1-5, is NAGVMQNPRHLVRRRGQEARLRCSPMKGHSHVYWYRQLPEEGLKFMVYLQKENIIDESGMPKERFSAEFPKEGPSILRIQQVVRGDSAAYFCASSRTGGNQPQHFGDGTRLSIL.